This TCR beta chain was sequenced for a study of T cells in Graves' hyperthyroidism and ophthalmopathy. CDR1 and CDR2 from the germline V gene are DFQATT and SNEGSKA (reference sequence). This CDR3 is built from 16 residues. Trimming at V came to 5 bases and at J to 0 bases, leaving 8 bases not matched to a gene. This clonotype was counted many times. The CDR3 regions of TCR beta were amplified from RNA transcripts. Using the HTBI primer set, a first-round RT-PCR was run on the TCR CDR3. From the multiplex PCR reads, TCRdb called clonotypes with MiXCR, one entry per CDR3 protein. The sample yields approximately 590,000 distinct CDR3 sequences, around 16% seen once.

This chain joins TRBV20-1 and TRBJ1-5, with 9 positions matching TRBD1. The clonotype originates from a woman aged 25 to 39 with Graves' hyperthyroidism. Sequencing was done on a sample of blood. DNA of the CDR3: TGCAGTGCTCGAAGACAGGGGGGACTTAGCAATCAGCCCCAGCATTTT. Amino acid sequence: CSARRQGGLSNQPQHF.